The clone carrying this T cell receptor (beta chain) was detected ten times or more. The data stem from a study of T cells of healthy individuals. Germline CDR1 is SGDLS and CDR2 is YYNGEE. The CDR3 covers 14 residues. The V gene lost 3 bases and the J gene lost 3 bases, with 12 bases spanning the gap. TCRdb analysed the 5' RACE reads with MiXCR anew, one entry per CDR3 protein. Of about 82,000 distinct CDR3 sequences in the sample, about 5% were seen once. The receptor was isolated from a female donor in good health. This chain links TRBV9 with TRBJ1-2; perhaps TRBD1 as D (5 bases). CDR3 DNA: TGTGCCAGCAGCGCAGATCAGGGTGACTATGGCTACACCTTC. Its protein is CASSADQGDYGYTF.